This T cell receptor beta chain came from a study of spatial heterogeneity in lung cancer (dated by TCRdb to about 2019). Study-wide context: More beta-chain than alpha-chain transcripts were consistently detected, likely reflecting higher beta-chain transcript abundance. In the raw uncorrected reads, each unique combination of TCR and UMI appeared more than ten times on average. In non-small cell lung cancer, the study made a quantitative comparison of TCR alpha and beta repertoires among multiple tumor regions, matched nontumor lung and blood. The study linked features of the TCR repertoire to counts of nonsynonymous mutations, which were determined by whole-exome sequencing of tumor tissue. Both alpha and beta chains were TCR-sequenced in samples taken at surgery, namely 220 tumor regions, around 61 matched nontumor lung samples and roughly 56 PBMC samples. Overall study results and their limits: Confirming at a functional level the hypothesis that regional TCRs recognize regional mutations was considered to require additional single-cell paired TCR alpha and beta sequencing. Ubiquitous expanded tumor TCRs were detected in blood more often at tumor resection than at routine follow-up.

This sample's time point label indicates: sample taken at primary tumor resection. Donors were 65 to 85 patients with early-stage, untreated non-small cell lung cancer from the lung TRACERx cohort. Whole RNA extracted from tumor and nontumor lung tissue, or from cryopreserved PBMC samples, was used for TCR sequencing without cell sorting. A patient was chosen for TCR sequencing only when enough RNA was available from at least two tumor regions. This clonotype was observed many times. Its specific antigen is unknown. It has no much larger one-base neighbor in the sample; base qualities were not kept. The library was generated by 5' RACE. The instrument was a NextSeq 500. In the TCR library protocol, a unique molecular identifier was attached to each TCR cDNA molecule so that PCR and sequencing errors could be corrected. Under the source paper's analysis protocol: TCR identification, UMI-based error correction and CDR3 extraction were all carried out with Decombinator tools. Expanded TCRs were defined as those above a frequency of 2 per 1,000, corresponding to the top 1% of the tumor frequency distribution. Renyi diversity was computed with the R vegan package after each repertoire had been subsampled 100 times to 5,000 TCRs. CDR3 similarity networks were constructed using string-kernel similarity of amino acid triplets, with links drawn between CDR3s whose pairwise similarity was above 0.82. TCRdb reprocessing: public reads trimmed at Q25 with fastp, clones called with MiXCR, in-frame beta chains kept. Rows are combined by CDR3 protein, so each entry shows the most common genes and DNA. TCRdb's processing, not the study's, gives the V and J calls here. In all, the sample holds about 61,000 distinct CDR3 sequences, and approximately 6% of those were seen once. Clones ranked in the top ten supply about 15% of the sample.

In the germline V gene, CDR1 corresponds to SGHVS and CDR2 to FQNEAQ. From the cysteine through the phenylalanine, the CDR3 covers 15 amino acids. Only the CDR3 region is kept as DNA, spanning 45 bases read in frame from base 1. Unmatched junction bases come to 11, with V trimmed by 5 bases and J by 5 bases. Sequencing used PBMCs, obtained at surgery. The chain links TRBV7-8 with TRBJ1-2; 7 bases in between match TRBD1. This clonotype was sampled from a female donor with early-stage non-small cell lung cancer. The CDR3 is CASSSRTGTAYGYTF. The DNA sequence is TGTGCCAGCAGCAGCCGAACCGGGACAGCGTATGGCTACACCTTC.